This T cell receptor beta chain comes out of a study of blood T cell repertoires in COVID-19. Study in general: Some COVID-19 samples were acute and others convalescent; all came from the United States, Italy and Spain. PBMCs, B-cell-depleted T cells, or T cells were the source of the cDNA or gDNA that made up the material.

Germline V gene sequence: CDR1 GTSNPN, CDR2 SVGIG (reference sequence). V was cut by 2 bases and J by 1 base, with 8 bases left in between. The length of the CDR3 is 13 residues. In the original processing: Amplifying reference gene primers gave estimates of nucleated cell counts. Some clones are missing from TCRdb's copy, which holds only in-frame ones; the method was immunoSEQ multiplex PCR. V, J and clone size are taken as reported in that table, and D and trimming were inferred from the DNA itself. Of roughly 200,000 clones listed, roughly 76% are singletons. This clone occurred once. The clonotype originates from a woman aged 35 to 49 with COVID-19, enrolled during active disease. What was sequenced was peripheral blood. V gene TRBV30 combines with J gene TRBJ1-2; D is undetermined. CDR3 loop: CAWSSGDNYGYTF. CDR3 nucleotides: TGTGCCTGGAGTTCAGGTGATAACTATGGCTACACCTTC.